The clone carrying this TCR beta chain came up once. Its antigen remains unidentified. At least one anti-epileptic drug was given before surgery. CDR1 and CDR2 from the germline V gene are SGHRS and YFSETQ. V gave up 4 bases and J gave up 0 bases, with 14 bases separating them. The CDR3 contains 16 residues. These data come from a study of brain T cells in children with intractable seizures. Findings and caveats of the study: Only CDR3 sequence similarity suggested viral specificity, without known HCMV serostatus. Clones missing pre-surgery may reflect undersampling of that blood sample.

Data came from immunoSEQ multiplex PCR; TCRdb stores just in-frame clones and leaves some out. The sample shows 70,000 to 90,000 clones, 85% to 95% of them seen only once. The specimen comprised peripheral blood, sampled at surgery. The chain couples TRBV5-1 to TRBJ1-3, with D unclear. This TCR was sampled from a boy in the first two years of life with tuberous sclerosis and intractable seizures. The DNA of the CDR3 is TGCGCCAGCAGCGATGGACCGCCGAGCTCTGGAAACACCATATATTTT. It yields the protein CASSDGPPSSGNTIYF. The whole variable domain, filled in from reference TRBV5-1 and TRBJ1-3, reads KAGVTQTPRYLIKTRGQQVTLSCSPISGHRSVSWYQQTPGQGLQFLFEYFSETQRNKGNFPGRFSGRQFSNSRSEMNVSTLELGDSALYLCASSDGPPSSGNTIYFGEGSWLTVV.